Listed here are 30 T cell receptor beta chains from one sample, sequenced in a study of a mutant IDH1 vaccine in newly diagnosed glioma (dated by TCRdb to the early 2020s). Sample time point, as interpreted from the label and publication: week 35, safety follow-up. Each vaccine dose, consisting of 300 ug of a 20-mer mutant IDH1 peptide in Montanide, was administered subcutaneously with topical imiquimod. Antigen specificity for these receptors is unknown. Libraries came from the immunoSEQ multiplex PCR assay. TCRdb took this table from immuneACCESS and kept in-frame rearrangements with V and J called. Such tables lack part of the clones; where checked against another copy, unresolved V genes explain under half of the gap, and the rest is unexplained. This sample holds about 33,000 clones; around three quarters were observed only once. The top ten hold 3% to 4% of the sample. The specimen comprised PBMCs, sampled from a glioma patient whose treatment included an IDH1 peptide vaccine. These receptors originate from a man aged 40-55 years with glioma. Some clones in this sample may be carry-over from other donors' samples.

The V gene is TRBV6-1, the J gene TRBJ2-3; no definite D call. Trimming shortened V by 7 bases and J by 6 bases, and 8 bases separated the two germline ends. The germline V gene has CDR1 MNHNS and CDR2 SASEGT. This CDR3 comprises 11 residues. The CDR3 DNA reads TGTGCCAGCACGGAAACCGATACGCAGTATTTT. Translation gives CASTETDTQYF.

The CDR3, as DNA: TGTGCCAGCAGTGGAAGGGGTTTTGGATCACCCCTCCACTTT. As protein: CASSGRGFGSPLHF. The chain employs TRBV6-1 and TRBJ1-6, with a tentative D call TRBD1 (5 bases). Deletions cut 4 bases from V and 10 bases from J, with 14 bases between. This CDR3 has 14 residues. CDR1 MNHNS and CDR2 SASEGT come from the germline V gene.

The chain has TRBV4-3 and TRBJ2-4; D not certain. CDR3 size: 14 residues. V lost 0 bases, J lost 0 bases, and 3 bases lay in between. Germline CDR1 and CDR2: LGHNA and YSLEER. The CDR3, as DNA: TGCGCCAGCAGCCAAGATCTAGCCAAAAACATTCAGTACTTC. This translates into CASSQDLAKNIQYF.

This chain connects TRBV10-1 to TRBJ2-2; 8 bases fit TRBD2. Losses at the gene ends were 5 bases for V and 2 bases for J; bases not matched to a gene: 4. The CDR3 consists of 15 residues. Germline V gives CDR1 WNHNN, CDR2 SYGVQD (reference sequence). The CDR3 region has the DNA TGCGCCAGCAGTCCGGGGGGGCTAAACACCGGGGAGCTGTTTTTT. Translation gives CASSPGGLNTGELFF.

The chain recombines TRBV5-1 with TRBJ2-4; 11 bases align to TRBD2. The trim removed 0 bases at V and 1 base at J, leaving 9 bases unmatched. This CDR3 has 19 residues. CDR1 is SGHRS, CDR2 YFSETQ, per germline. As DNA, the CDR3 is TGCGCCAGCAGCTTGGTAGGCCTAGCGGGGGGCAGGGCCAAAAACATTCAGTACTTC. Amino acids: CASSLVGLAGGRAKNIQYF.

A single count supports this clone. The chain is built from TRBV29-1 and TRBJ2-7; unclear D gene. CDR1 is SQVTM, CDR2 ANQGSEA, per germline. This CDR3 has 13 residues. The CDR3 region is CTPCPVTGYEQYF. The CDR3 DNA is TGCACTCCCTGCCCAGTTACTGGTTACGAGCAGTACTTC.

The CDR3 protein is CASSPRVEQFF. The CDR3 DNA follows: TGTGCCAGCAGCCCCAGGGTAGAGCAGTTCTTC. This sequence joins TRBV7-8 and TRBJ2-1; TRBD1 might be the D (5 bases). This CDR3 contains 11 residues. The V gene's germline CDR1 is SGHVS and CDR2 FQNEAQ. V lost 5 bases, J lost 10 bases, and 9 bases lay in between.

The rearrangement uses TRBV19 and TRBJ2-7; TRBD2 is a possible D gene (5 bases). Germline V lookup: CDR1 LNHDA, CDR2 SQIVND (reference sequence). This CDR3 spans 14 amino acids. Trimming shortened V by 3 bases and J by 2 bases, and 11 bases separated the two germline ends. The CDR3: CASSITEDTYEQYF. CDR3 DNA sequence: TGTGCCAGTAGTATCACGGAGGATACCTACGAGCAGTACTTC.

The chain has TRBV7-9 and TRBJ1-2; D remains ambiguous. This CDR3 spans 14 amino acids. V lost 3 bases and J lost 0, with 8 bases in between. CDR1 and CDR2 (germline): SEHNR, FQNEAQ (reference sequence). The CDR3 nucleotides are TGTGCCAGCAGCTTGGCCGGGACTAACTATGGCTACACCTTC. Translating it yields CASSLAGTNYGYTF.

This CDR3 is CTSSRWTSGTYEQYF. DNA of the CDR3: TGCACCAGCAGCCGCTGGACTAGCGGTACCTACGAGCAGTACTTC. The rearrangement links TRBV1 to TRBJ2-7; the DNA was not used to check the table's D call, TRBD2. TRBV1 represents a pseudogene. The CDR3 has 15 amino acids.

The V gene is TRBV4-2, the J gene TRBJ2-7; a possible D gene is TRBD1 (6 bases). CDR1 and CDR2 from the germline V gene are LGHNA and YNFKEQ. The CDR3 is made up of 14 amino acids. Trimming left V 6 bases short and J 1 base short, with 13 bases between. CDR3 sequence: CASRQGGASYEQYF. The CDR3 DNA reads as TGTGCCAGCAGACAGGGCGGAGCTTCCTACGAGCAGTACTTC.

The V and J genes are TRBV5-4 and TRBJ1-2; TRBD1 is a possible D gene (5 bases). The V gene's germline CDR1 is SGHNT and CDR2 YYREEE (reference sequence). The CDR3 runs to 14 residues. V gave up 4 bases and J gave up 8 bases, with 18 bases separating them. As DNA, the CDR3 is TGTGCCAGCAGCGTCGGGGGAGGGGATTACGGCTACACCTTC. It specifies CASSVGGGDYGYTF.

This sequence joins TRBV27 and TRBJ1-1, with 9 positions matching TRBD1. CDR1 MNHEY and CDR2 SMNVEV come from the germline V gene (reference sequence). The CDR3 runs 14 residues. After removal of 4 bases from V and 7 bases from J, the junction contained 7 bases not matched to a gene. The CDR3 here is CASSSYRGHSEAFF. The CDR3 nucleotides are TGTGCCAGCAGTTCCTACAGGGGGCATAGTGAAGCTTTCTTT.

This sequence joins TRBV19 and TRBJ2-5, with no clear D. This CDR3 region has 13 residues. Trimming pared 5 bases from V and 3 bases from J, leaving 10 bases between. Germline CDR1 is LNHDA and CDR2 is SQIVND (reference sequence). The CDR3 loop is CASSRQQEETQYF. CDR3 DNA: TGTGCCAGTAGTCGGCAGCAGGAAGAGACCCAGTACTTC.

This clone appeared a few times. The J gene is TRBJ2-5, the V gene TRBV28; D possibly matches TRBD1 or TRBD2 (5 bases each). Between the trimmed V and J ends, which lost 4 bases and 1 base, there was a span of 22 bases. This CDR3 is 18 amino acids long. Germline loops: CDR1 MDHEN, CDR2 SYDVKM. Written as DNA, the CDR3 is TGTGCCAGCAGTTCCGGACGGGATTGGGGCCCTTTCCAAGAGACCCAGTACTTC. Translated, it gives CASSSGRDWGPFQETQYF. The full variable domain, in which reference TRBV28 and TRBJ2-5 provide the parts outside the CDR3, is DVKVTQSSRYLVKRTGEKVFLECVQDMDHENMFWYRQDPGLGLRLIYFSYDVKMKEKGDIPEGYSVSREKKERFSLILESASTNQTSMYLCASSSGRDWGPFQETQYFGPGTRLLVL.

The chain employs TRBV7-9 and TRBJ1-3; no definite D call. Germline V gene sequence: CDR1 SEHNR, CDR2 FQNEAQ (reference sequence). V lost 1 base to trimming and J lost 2 bases, with 9 bases between them. The CDR3 sequence is 15 residues long. The CDR3 region has the DNA TGTGCCAGCAGCTTAGTTCGCCAGCCTGGAAACACCATATATTTT. It yields the protein CASSLVRQPGNTIYF.

This clone is a singleton in its sample. The rearrangement links TRBV5-8 to TRBJ2-5; the D gene is possibly TRBD2 (6 bases). Trimming pared 0 bases from V and 2 bases from J, leaving 11 bases between. The CDR3 is 15 amino acids. CDR1 is SGHTS and CDR2 is YDEGEE in the germline V gene. CDR3 sequence reads: CASSLGHSGQETQYF. CDR3 nucleotide sequence: TGTGCCAGCAGCTTGGGGCATAGCGGACAAGAGACCCAGTACTTC.

This chain connects TRBV19 to TRBJ2-5; possibly TRBD2 for D (6 bases). Germline lookup yields CDR1 LNHDA and CDR2 SQIVND (reference sequence). The CDR3 loop spans 14 amino acids. Trimming took off 3 bases at V and 2 bases at J, with 10 bases between the two ends. The CDR3 loop reads CASSMPGLQETQYF. CDR3 in DNA: TGTGCCAGTAGTATGCCGGGACTTCAAGAGACCCAGTACTTC. Full variable domain (missing parts from reference TRBV19 and TRBJ2-5): DGGITQSPKYLFRKEGQNVTLSCEQNLNHDAMYWYRQDPGQGLRLIYYSQIVNDFQKGDIAEGYSVSREKKESFPLTVTSAQKNPTAFYLCASSMPGLQETQYFGPGTRLLVL.

The chain joins TRBV7-8 to TRBJ1-6, with 10 bases lining up with TRBD1. Germline V gene lookup returns CDR1 SGHVS and CDR2 FQNEAQ. The CDR3 consists of 14 residues. V lost 4 bases and J lost 10; bases outside the gene matches: 4. The CDR3 spells CASSSGTGDSPLHF. In DNA, the CDR3 is TGTGCCAGCAGCTCCGGGACAGGGGACTCACCCCTCCACTTT.

The gene calls are TRBV5-1 and TRBJ1-2, with 8 bases identical to TRBD1. The CDR3 has 14 amino acids. The V gene's germline CDR1 is SGHRS and CDR2 YFSETQ. The trim removed 4 bases at V and 2 bases at J, leaving 4 bases unmatched. The CDR3 is CASSVTGGNYGYTF. CDR3 DNA: TGCGCCAGCAGCGTCACAGGGGGGAACTATGGCTACACCTTC.

The gene calls are TRBV7-2 and TRBJ2-5; unclear D gene. V lost 6 bases and J 8 bases, leaving 22 bases between the germline ends. The germline V gene encodes CDR1 SGHTA and CDR2 FQGNSA. The CDR3 covers 15 residues. CDR3 nucleotide sequence: TGTGCCAGCAGTTTATTCACGGACGGTCGAGGAACCCAGTACTTC. Its protein product is CASSLFTDGRGTQYF.

The chain links TRBV29-1 to TRBJ1-2; D not certain. With 3 bases removed from V and 7 bases from J, the gap between germline ends came to 12 bases. In germline, CDR1 is SQVTM, CDR2 ANQGSEA. CDR3 length: 12 residues. For the CDR3, the DNA is TGCAGCGTTGACGGCGGTCGCGGTGGCTACACCTTC. Translation gives CSVDGGRGGYTF.

The V and J genes are TRBV5-1 and TRBJ1-6; D is undetermined. Trimming cost V 4 bases and J 13 bases, with 15 bases left between them. Per germline, CDR1 SGHRS and CDR2 YFSETQ. There are 13 residues in the CDR3. The CDR3 region is CASSPDLTGPLHF. In DNA, the CDR3 is TGCGCCAGCAGCCCAGACTTGACGGGGCCCCTCCACTTT.

The chain joins TRBV5-6 to TRBJ1-2, with D unclear. This CDR3 contains 14 residues. Looked up from germline, CDR1 is SGHDT and CDR2 is YYEEEE. Trimming took 0 bases from V and 4 from J, leaving 10 bases between them. Here the CDR3 DNA reads TGTGCCAGCAGCTTGGGAGTTGTTCTCTATGGCTACACCTTC. Its protein is CASSLGVVLYGYTF.

The genes are TRBV5-6 and TRBJ1-1; D is uncertain. CDR1 is SGHDT, CDR2 YYEEEE, per germline. With 2 bases removed from V and 3 bases from J, the gap between germline ends came to 8 bases. The CDR3 sequence is 13 residues long. In nucleotides, the CDR3 is TGTGCCAGCAGCTTAAAAAGGTACACTGAAGCTTTCTTT. It yields the protein CASSLKRYTEAFF.

J is TRBJ1-4 and V is TRBV5-6; 9 nucleotides agree with TRBD1. V shed 0 bases and J 6 bases; nucleotides not matched to a gene: 3. CDR1 is SGHDT and CDR2 is YYEEEE in the germline V gene. The CDR3 has 15 residues. The CDR3 here is CASSLGTGADEKLFF. CDR3 nucleotide sequence: TGTGCCAGCAGCTTGGGGACAGGGGCGGATGAAAAACTGTTTTTT.

V is TRBV10-3 and J is TRBJ2-2, with D perhaps TRBD1 or TRBD2 (6 bases each). The germline V gene has CDR1 ENHRY and CDR2 SYGVKD. The CDR3 runs to 14 residues. Trimming pared 2 bases from V and 7 bases from J, leaving 11 bases between. CDR3 residues: CAISENGGGGELFF. The CDR3 nucleotides read TGTGCCATCAGTGAGAATGGAGGGGGCGGGGAGCTGTTTTTT.

V is TRBV5-1 and J is TRBJ2-2, with D possibly TRBD1 on 5 matching bases. Looked up from germline, CDR1 is SGHRS and CDR2 is YFSETQ. The CDR3 runs to 16 residues. V dropped 1 base and J dropped 5 bases, with 15 bases sitting between them. CDR3 in DNA: TGCGCCAGCAGCTTGAAAAGGGGCCTAGGGACCGGGGAGCTGTTTTTT. Amino acid sequence: CASSLKRGLGTGELFF.

The rearrangement uses TRBV9 and TRBJ2-7, with 9 bases aligning to TRBD1. This CDR3 is built from 14 residues. V dropped 0 bases and J dropped 4; count of bases not matched to a gene: 2. The germline CDR1 and CDR2 sequences are SGDLS and YYNGEE. CDR3 sequence (DNA): TGTGCCAGCAGCGTAGGGACAGGGGCATACGAGCAGTACTTC. This translates into CASSVGTGAYEQYF.

This chain uses TRBV10-3 with TRBJ1-1, with D uncertain. CDR3 length equals 13 residues. The V gene's germline CDR1 is ENHRY and CDR2 SYGVKD. V lost 2 bases, J lost 9 bases, and 13 bases lay in between. CDR3 sequence (DNA): TGTGCCATCAGTGAGATGGACGGTGAAAAAGCTTTCTTT. It specifies CAISEMDGEKAFF.